A single sample is the source of the 12 T cell receptor beta chains below, sequenced in a study of blood T cells in healthy people across ages. The authors ran a second PCR of roughly 6 to 12 cycles using a sample-barcoded 5' primer and a J-beta primer mix. TCRdb re-called the 5' RACE reads with MiXCR, one entry per CDR3 protein. The sample contains about 1.6 million distinct CDR3 sequences, roughly 32% of which appear only once. The sample taken for sequencing was blood. The receptors derive from a woman aged 25 to 45 in good health.

This sequence joins TRBV20-1 and TRBJ2-5, with D perhaps matching TRBD2 (5 bases). The CDR3 spans 14 residues. V lost 5 bases and J 2 bases, leaving 15 bases between the germline ends. CDR1 is DFQATT, CDR2 SNEGSKA, per germline (reference sequence). The CDR3 region is CSAEPTDWQETQYF. CDR3 DNA: TGCAGTGCTGAACCCACGGACTGGCAAGAGACCCAGTACTTC.

Only one count was recorded for this clonotype. A read error is possible here, since a much larger clone lies one base away. This chain's CDR3 is CASSWEALTDTQYF. The CDR3 DNA is TGTGCCAGCAGCTGGGAAGCCCTCACAGATACGCAGTATTTT. The chain joins TRBV12-3 or TRBV12-4 to TRBJ2-3; D remains ambiguous. The V end lost 6 bases, the J end lost 2 bases, and 12 bases lay between the germline ends. There are 14 residues in the CDR3.

The CDR3 region has the DNA TGTGCCAGCAGCTTAGTGGGTGGGCAGGGGGTCAACGAGCAGTACTTC. This gives the protein CASSLVGGQGVNEQYF. The V gene is TRBV7-2, the J gene TRBJ2-7; 7 bases match TRBD1. Germline loops: CDR1 SGHTA, CDR2 FQGNSA. V lost 1 base and J lost 5; bases outside the gene matches: 11. The CDR3 is 16 amino acids.

As DNA, the CDR3 is TGTGCCTGGGTCGACAGGTTTAACTATGGCTACACCTTC. It yields the protein CAWVDRFNYGYTF. The chain is built from TRBV30 and TRBJ1-2; tentative D call: TRBD1 (6 bases). Germline CDR1 GTSNPN, CDR2 SVGIG (reference sequence). The CDR3 spans 13 residues. V was shortened by 5 bases and J by 1 base, with 11 bases between the two germline ends.

The chain combines TRBV29-1 with TRBJ1-1, with D perhaps matching TRBD1 (5 bases). Germline V gene lookup returns CDR1 SQVTM and CDR2 ANQGSEA. This CDR3 is built from 12 residues. Trimming cost V 4 bases and J 3 bases, with 9 bases left between them. This CDR3 reads CSVADSYTEAFF. The DNA for the CDR3 is TGCAGCGTTGCAGACAGCTACACTGAAGCTTTCTTT.

This clonotype appeared a few times. The rearrangement uses TRBV6-2 or TRBV6-3 and TRBJ2-7, with D possibly TRBD1 on 6 matching bases. Germline lookup yields CDR1 MNHEY and CDR2 SVGEGT. The CDR3 has 15 amino acids. Trimming took off 4 bases at V and 3 bases at J, with 16 bases between the two ends. The CDR3 bases are TGTGCCAGCAGTTCTCCCCTGCCCAGGGGCTACGAGCAGTACTTC. It codes for CASSSPLPRGYEQYF.

This clonotype has just a few counts. V and J are TRBV12-5 and TRBJ1-2, with D possibly matching TRBD1 (5 bases). Trimming shortened V by 1 base and J by 2 bases, and 14 bases separated the two germline ends. Germline V gives CDR1 LGHNT, CDR2 FRNRAP. The CDR3 covers 16 residues. This CDR3 reads CASGLELTDLNYGYTF. The CDR3 region has the DNA TGTGCTAGTGGTTTGGAATTGACAGATTTAAACTATGGCTACACCTTC.

This clonotype occurred once. A read error may be the cause here, since a much bigger clone is one base away. The V call is TRBV29-1, the J call TRBJ2-1; D possibly matches TRBD1 or TRBD2 (6 bases each). Germline CDR1 SQVTM, CDR2 ANQGSEA. Trimming pared 3 bases from V and 4 bases from J, leaving 13 bases between. The CDR3 consists of 14 residues. CDR3 sequence reads: CSVDGSGAYNEQFF. The CDR3 DNA reads TGCAGCGTTGATGGGTCGGGGGCTTACAATGAGCAGTTCTTC.

V usage is TRBV27 and J usage is TRBJ2-3; 13 nucleotides line up with TRBD2. V was clipped by 7 bases and J by 8 bases; unmatched bases: 3. The CDR3 is made up of 13 amino acids. Germline-derived CDR1 and CDR2 are MNHEY and SMNVEV (reference sequence). The CDR3 sequence is CASMTSGRTTQYF. The CDR3 bases are TGTGCCAGCATGACTAGCGGGAGGACTACGCAGTATTTT.

The chain links TRBV20-1 to TRBJ2-3; tentatively, D is TRBD1 (5 bases). Germline-derived CDR1 and CDR2 are DFQATT and SNEGSKA (reference sequence). This CDR3 region has 13 residues. V was clipped by 6 bases and J by 0 bases, with 10 bases between them. This CDR3 is CSAGHLSTDTQYF. In nucleotides, the CDR3 is TGCAGTGCCGGACACCTAAGCACAGATACGCAGTATTTT.

The chain is built from TRBV20-1 and TRBJ1-3; D possibly corresponds to TRBD1 (5 bases). V lost 3 bases to trimming and J lost 3 bases, with 12 bases between them. This CDR3 spans 14 amino acids. The germline gives CDR1 DFQATT, CDR2 SNEGSKA (reference sequence). The CDR3 coding sequence is TGCAGTGCTAGTGAGGGACGGGTTGGAAACACCATATATTTT. Amino acid sequence: CSASEGRVGNTIYF.

This clonotype appeared once. Since a much larger clone is just one base distant, this may be a read error. The V and J genes are TRBV6-5 and TRBJ2-3; 10 nucleotides line up with TRBD1. This CDR3 has 15 amino acids. The J segment lost 1 base and the V segment lost 3 bases, leaving 1 base of the junction unmatched. Germline CDR1 reads MNHEY; CDR2 reads SVGAGI. CDR3 loop: CASSYGTGGTDTQYF. The CDR3 coding sequence is TGTGCCAGCAGTTATGGGACAGGGGGCACAGATACGCAGTATTTT.